What follows are 14 T cell receptor beta chains derived from one specimen sequenced in a study of blood T cell repertoires in COVID-19. Only in-frame clones appear in the TCRdb table, and some are missing; sequencing was by immunoSEQ multiplex PCR. The table lists over 250,000 clones, 88% of them singletons. The sequencing input was peripheral blood. The receptors here all came from a woman aged 70 to 79 with COVID-19, enrolled during active disease.

This clone was recorded once. The chain links TRBV9 to TRBJ1-4; the D gene is possibly TRBD1 (5 bases). Germline-derived CDR1 and CDR2 are SGDLS and YYNGEE. The CDR3 covers 15 residues. Trimming stripped 0 bases from V and 5 bases from J, with 11 bases between. This CDR3 reads CASSVADSSNEKLFF. CDR3 bases: TGTGCCAGCAGCGTAGCTGACAGTTCAAATGAAAAACTGTTTTTT. The variable domain in full, with the rest retrieved from reference TRBV9 and TRBJ1-4, is DSGVTQTPKHLITATGQRVTLRCSPRSGDLSVYWYQQSLDQGLQFLIQYYNGEERAKGNILERFSAQQFPDLHSELNLSSLELGDSALYFCASSVADSSNEKLFFGSGTQLSVL.

V gene TRBV28 combines with J gene TRBJ2-7; possibly TRBD1 for D (6 bases). V was pared by 6 bases and J by 6 bases, with 12 bases between. The CDR3 covers 12 residues. CDR1 and CDR2 (germline): MDHEN, SYDVKM. The CDR3 DNA follows: TGTGCCAGCAGCTCTACAGGGTCCGAGCAGTACTTC. Protein sequence: CASSSTGSEQYF.

The chain couples TRBV18 to TRBJ1-4; D not certain. V lost 3 bases, J lost 8 bases, and 7 bases lay in between. The CDR3 loop spans 12 amino acids. Per germline, CDR1 KGHSH and CDR2 LQKENI. This CDR3 reads CASSPSEEKLFF. The CDR3 DNA reads TGTGCCAGCTCACCTAGCGAGGAAAAACTGTTTTTT.

The rearrangement uses TRBV10-3 and TRBJ2-2; 8 nucleotides align to TRBD1. The ends lost 5 bases at V and 7 bases at J; junction bases unmatched: 6. Germline V gives CDR1 ENHRY, CDR2 SYGVKD. This CDR3 is 14 amino acids long. The CDR3 loop reads CAISRQGQDGELFF. In nucleotides, the CDR3 is TGTGCCATCAGTCGACAGGGGCAAGACGGGGAGCTGTTTTTT.

The rearrangement uses TRBV24-1 and TRBJ2-2; 7 bases align to TRBD1. Looked up from germline, CDR1 is KGHDR and CDR2 is SFDVKD. The V segment lost 9 bases and the J segment 2 bases; nucleotides outside the gene matches: 11. This CDR3 spans 16 amino acids. CDR3: CATSRAGTANTGELFF. CDR3 nucleotides: TGTGCCACCTCCCGGGCAGGGACAGCTAACACCGGGGAGCTGTTTTTT.

The chain couples TRBV15 to TRBJ1-1; no firm D call. The CDR3 runs 15 residues. V was pared by 5 bases and J by 0 bases, with 13 bases between. Per the germline V gene, CDR1 is LNHNV and CDR2 is YYDKDF (reference sequence). The CDR3 DNA sequence: TGTGCCACCAGCCGGACGGGGAGCATGAACACTGAAGCTTTCTTT. This gives the protein CATSRTGSMNTEAFF.

The chain joins TRBV19 to TRBJ2-1; 7 bases line up with TRBD1. Per germline, CDR1 LNHDA and CDR2 SQIVND (reference sequence). The length of the CDR3 is 15 residues. Unmatched junction bases numbered 5, after V lost 6 bases and J lost 0 bases. CDR3 coding DNA: TGTGCCAGTAGCGTCGACAGGGTCTCCTACAATGAGCAGTTCTTC. Amino acids: CASSVDRVSYNEQFF.

This chain joins TRBV10-3 and TRBJ2-1, with 12 bases aligning to TRBD1. CDR1 ENHRY and CDR2 SYGVKD come from the germline V gene. This CDR3 contains 15 residues. J lost 7 bases, V lost 10 bases, and 11 bases had no gene match. CDR3 bases: TGTGCCACCAAACCGGGACAGGGGGCGGCGAATGAGCAGTTCTTC. It encodes CATKPGQGAANEQFF.

This clone was counted once. The V gene is TRBV28, the J gene TRBJ1-1, with a possible D match to TRBD1 (5 bases). The CDR3 contains 13 residues. Between the trimmed V and J ends, which lost 7 bases and 8 bases, there was a span of 17 bases. CDR1 MDHEN and CDR2 SYDVKM come from the germline V gene. CDR3 sequence reads: CASTLAGTAEAFF. The CDR3 coding sequence is TGTGCCAGCACCTTGGCGGGGACGGCAGAAGCTTTCTTT.

The chain couples TRBV27 to TRBJ2-7; TRBD2 is a possible D gene (6 bases). This CDR3 is 13 amino acids long. The V end was cut by 5 bases, the J end by 6 bases, with 14 bases between. Germline CDR1 and CDR2: MNHEY and SMNVEV (reference sequence). The CDR3 DNA sequence: TGTGCCAGCAGTATGACGGGAGTGACCGAGCAGTACTTC. Translating gives CASSMTGVTEQYF.

The chain links TRBV20-1 to TRBJ2-7; 9 bases line up with TRBD1. V was pared by 3 bases and J by 3 bases, with 3 bases of the junction left unmatched. The CDR3 runs 13 residues. Germline CDR1 is DFQATT and CDR2 is SNEGSKA (reference sequence). CDR3 in amino acids: CSASTGGGYEQYF. CDR3 coding DNA: TGCAGTGCTAGTACAGGGGGCGGCTACGAGCAGTACTTC.

V and J are TRBV6-4 and TRBJ1-5, with 8 nucleotides matching TRBD1. The ends lost 3 bases at V and 2 bases at J; junction bases unmatched: 0. From germline, CDR1 is MRHNA and CDR2 SNTAGT. CDR3 length equals 14 residues. The CDR3 region is CASSEQGGNQPQHF. The CDR3 coding sequence is TGTGCCAGCAGTGAACAGGGGGGCAATCAGCCCCAGCATTTT.

The chain carries TRBV29-1 and TRBJ2-3; no clear D gene. The CDR3 is made up of 13 amino acids. In germline, CDR1 is SQVTM, CDR2 ANQGSEA. V gave up 4 bases and J gave up 0 bases, with 8 bases separating them. The DNA of the CDR3 is TGCAGCGTTGTGATGCTAAGCACAGATACGCAGTATTTT. Translating gives CSVVMLSTDTQYF.

V usage is TRBV20-1 and J usage is TRBJ1-5; D uncertain. Germline values: CDR1 DFQATT, CDR2 SNEGSKA (reference sequence). The CDR3 runs to 14 residues. The V and J ends lost 3 bases and 2 bases respectively, with 11 bases between them. The CDR3: CSASLLGGNQPQHF. Here the CDR3 DNA reads TGCAGTGCTAGTTTGTTAGGAGGCAATCAGCCCCAGCATTTT.